This T cell receptor (beta chain) appears in the sequencing data of a study of graft-versus-host responses after intestinal transplantation (dated by TCRdb to the early 2020s). A note on the overall study: The transplants that recipients got were multivisceral, liver-intestinal, or isolated intestinal. Bulk TCR-beta CDR3 sequencing was used to track graft-versus-host and host-versus-graft alloreactive T cell clones in the graft, circulation and bone marrow after intestinal transplantation. A peak of at least 4% donor T cells among recipient peripheral blood mononuclear cells was the definition used for donor T cell macrochimerism. To identify alloreactive clones, pre-transplant mixed lymphocyte reaction products were sequenced and compared with unstimulated pre-transplant donor and recipient T cells. Samples from a few later patients were sequenced in-house on an Illumina MiSeq with MiXCR processing rather than by the commercial service. The cohort enrolled some 23 intestinal transplant recipients, one of whom was a retransplant, and 3 patients without pretransplant specimens were excluded. Every recipient was given anti-thymocyte globulin induction, followed by approximately 3 years of maintenance tacrolimus and steroids.

CDR1 MNHEY and CDR2 SMNVEV were looked up in the germline V gene (reference sequence). The trim is 2 bases for V and 1 base for J, with a gap of 6 bases between the germline ends. The CDR3 contains 14 residues, cysteine and phenylalanine counted. Of the read, only the CDR3 DNA is kept; its 42 bases are in frame from base 1. Overall study outcomes, separate from this receptor: Conclusions were limited by the relatively low number and heterogeneity of intestinal transplant patients. Early after transplant, peak levels of circulating GvH clones were associated with declines in HvG clones. In the allografts of patients with donor T cell macrochimerism, GvH to HvG T cell clonal ratios were high. GvH clones were detected in recipient bone marrow, and some appeared earlier in ileal mucosa or blood, consistent with an intestinal mucosal origin.

Comment on this clone: The antigen it binds to is not known. Within one base of it there is no much larger clone, and no base qualities were kept.

Receptor libraries were prepared by the immunoSEQ multiplex PCR assay. For most patients, high-throughput TCR-beta CDR3 sequencing of genomic DNA was performed by Adaptive Biotechnologies. In the paper's pipeline: Adaptive's ImmunoSEQ software was the source of the TCR sequencing data for roughly 19 patients, while a few other patients were processed with MiXCR and VDJtools. CDR3 nucleotide sequences shared between donor and recipient were removed because the origin of such sequences could not be assigned. To be classed as alloreactive, a clone needed at least 2-fold expansion over unstimulated cells and a minimum CFSE-low frequency of 0.002% (template counts) or 0.001% (read counts). A clone was considered mappable if detected in the sequenced pre-transplant spleen, lymph node, or MLR CFSE-low populations of the donor or recipient. The cumulative frequency of alloreactive clones was calculated as a percentage of all sequences, weighted by copy number. Entries here come from immuneACCESS through TCRdb and include only in-frame sequences with V and J called. Some clones fail to appear in such tables; in the studies checked, an unresolved V gene covers under half of the shortfall, and the cause of the remainder is unknown. V and J calls and clone size are copied from that table; D and trimming were computed from the DNA. In all, the sample holds roughly 53,000 clones, and about 89% of those were seen once. The top ten hold roughly 6% of the sample.

In the first month after transplant, blood samples were collected up to 4 times, and after that at least monthly when available. The clonotype comes from a human patient who received an intestinal transplant, so some T cells may come from the graft donor. The V and J genes are TRBV27 and TRBJ1-3; there is no confident call for the D gene. The sample consisted of PBMCs, taken roughly 660 days after intestinal transplant. The DNA sequence is given as TGTGCCAGCAGTTTAGAGCGATCTGGAAACACCATATATTTT. The encoded protein is CASSLERSGNTIYF.